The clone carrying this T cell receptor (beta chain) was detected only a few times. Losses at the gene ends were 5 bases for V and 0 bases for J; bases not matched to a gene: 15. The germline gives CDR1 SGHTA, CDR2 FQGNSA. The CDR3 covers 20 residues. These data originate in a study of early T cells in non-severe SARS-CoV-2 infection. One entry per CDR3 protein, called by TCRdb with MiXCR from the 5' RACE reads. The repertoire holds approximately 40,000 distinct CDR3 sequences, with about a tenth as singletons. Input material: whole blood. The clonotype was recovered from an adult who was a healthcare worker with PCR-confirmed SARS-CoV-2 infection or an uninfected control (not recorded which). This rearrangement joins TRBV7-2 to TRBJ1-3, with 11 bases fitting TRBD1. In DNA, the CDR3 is TGTGCCAGCAGCGCAAGATCCGGGACAGGGGGTCTGAGCTCTGGAAACACCATATATTTT. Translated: CASSARSGTGGLSSGNTIYF.